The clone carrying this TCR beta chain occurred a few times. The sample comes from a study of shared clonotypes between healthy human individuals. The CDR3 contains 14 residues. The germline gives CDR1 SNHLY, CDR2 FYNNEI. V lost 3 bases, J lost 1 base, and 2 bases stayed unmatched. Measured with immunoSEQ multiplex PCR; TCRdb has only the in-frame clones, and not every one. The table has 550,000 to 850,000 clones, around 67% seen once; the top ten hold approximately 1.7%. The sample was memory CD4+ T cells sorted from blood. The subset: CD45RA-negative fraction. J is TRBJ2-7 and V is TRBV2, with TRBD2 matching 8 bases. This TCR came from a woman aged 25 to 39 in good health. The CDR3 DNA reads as TGTGCCAGCAGTGAGCGGGAGGAATCCTACGAGCAGTACTTC. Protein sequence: CASSEREESYEQYF.